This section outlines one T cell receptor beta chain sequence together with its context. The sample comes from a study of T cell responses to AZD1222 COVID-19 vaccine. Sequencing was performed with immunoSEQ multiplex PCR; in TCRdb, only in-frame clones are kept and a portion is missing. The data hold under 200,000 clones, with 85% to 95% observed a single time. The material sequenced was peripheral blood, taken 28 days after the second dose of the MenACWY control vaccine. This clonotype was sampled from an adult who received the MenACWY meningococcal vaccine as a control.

This CDR3 is CAWSVEQETQYF. CDR3 in DNA: TGTGCCTGGAGTGTCGAACAAGAGACCCAGTACTTC. The rearrangement joins TRBV30 to TRBJ2-5; the D is unclear. There are 12 residues in the CDR3. Trimming removed 0 bases from V and 2 bases from J, with 4 bases in between. From germline, CDR1 is GTSNPN and CDR2 SVGIG (reference sequence).